The 7 T cell receptor beta chains below all came from one sample that was sequenced in a study of T cell responses to AZD1222 COVID-19 vaccine. Data came from immunoSEQ multiplex PCR; TCRdb stores just in-frame clones and leaves some out. The sample holds approximately 120,000 clones, roughly 87% seen once. The sequencing used peripheral blood, collected on day 0 of AZD1222 vaccination. The receptors shown here come from an adult in good health.

The J gene is TRBJ1-1, the V gene TRBV6-5; no firm D call. The germline CDR1 and CDR2 sequences are MNHEY and SVGAGI. Trimming left V 6 bases short and J 10 bases short, with 18 bases between. The CDR3 covers 13 residues. CDR3 residues: CASRDPGNMGAFF. The CDR3 nucleotides read TGTGCCAGCAGGGACCCCGGGAACATGGGAGCTTTCTTT.

CDR3 amino acids: CASSQAPGGDYGYTF. The CDR3 region has the DNA TGTGCCAGCAGCCAAGCCCCAGGGGGAGACTATGGCTACACCTTC. The chain employs TRBV4-2 and TRBJ1-2; TRBD1 matches at 7 bases. The germline gives CDR1 LGHNA, CDR2 YNFKEQ. The CDR3 runs 15 residues. With V trimmed by 1 base and J by 3 bases, 5 bases remained unmatched.

V gene TRBV11-2 combines with J gene TRBJ1-5; TRBD1 matches 10 bases. V lost 1 base to trimming and J lost 5 bases; unmatched junction nucleotides: 8. The CDR3 is 17 residues long. CDR1 SGHAT and CDR2 FQNNGV come from the germline V gene. The CDR3 sequence is CASSLGKRQGADQPQHF. CDR3 coding DNA: TGTGCCAGCAGCTTAGGGAAGAGACAGGGGGCGGATCAGCCCCAGCATTTT. Supplemented by reference TRBV11-2 and TRBJ1-5, the full variable domain reads EAGVAQSPRYKIIEKRQSVAFWCNPISGHATLYWYQQILGQGPKLLIQFQNNGVVDDSQLPKDRFSAERLKGVDSTLKIQPAKLEDSAVYLCASSLGKRQGADQPQHFGDGTRLSIL.

The genes are TRBV24-1 and TRBJ2-1; the match to TRBD2 covers 9 bases. Germline V CDR1 and CDR2: KGHDR, SFDVKD. The CDR3 is made up of 14 amino acids. The V and J ends lost 9 bases and 6 bases, in that order; junction bases with no gene match: 8. The CDR3 is CATFSGSVPNEQFF. The DNA of the CDR3 is TGTGCCACCTTTAGCGGGAGTGTCCCCAATGAGCAGTTCTTC.

CDR3 loop: CASSSQKGQGHYNEQFF. CDR3 DNA: TGTGCCAGCAGTTCCCAGAAAGGACAGGGACATTACAATGAGCAGTTCTTC. The V call is TRBV28, the J call TRBJ2-1; 8 bases match TRBD1. J was trimmed by 4 bases and V by 4 bases; bases with no gene match: 12. From germline, CDR1 is MDHEN and CDR2 SYDVKM. This CDR3 region has 17 residues.

The rearrangement joins TRBV6-5 to TRBJ1-2; D unresolved. The V gene lost 8 bases and the J gene lost 6 bases, with 13 bases spanning the gap. This CDR3 contains 12 residues. Germline-derived CDR1 and CDR2 are MNHEY and SVGAGI. CDR3 in DNA: TGTGCCAGCTCCGGGCCCAAGGATGGCTACACCTTC. Residues: CASSGPKDGYTF.

Only a few counts were recorded for this clone. V and J are TRBV4-1 and TRBJ1-5; a weak D match, TRBD1 (5 bases). The germline gives CDR1 MGHRA, CDR2 YSYEKL. The CDR3 is made up of 14 amino acids. V was trimmed by 0 bases and J by 8 bases, leaving 11 bases between them. DNA of the CDR3: TGCGCCAGCAGCCAAGACGCGGGGGGGAAGCCCCAGCATTTT. Protein sequence: CASSQDAGGKPQHF.